The 10 T cell receptor beta chains reported below all come from one sample, sequenced in a study of memory CD4+ T cells and cytomegalovirus serostatus. Single viable CD3+CD4+CD8-CD45RO+ cells were sorted as the memory CD4+ T cells. TCRdb's copy holds only in-frame clones and misses some; the assay was immunoSEQ multiplex PCR. The sample shows 45,000 to 55,000 clones, 75% to 85% of them seen only once. The sequencing input was memory CD4+ T cells from blood. The source of these receptors is an adult in good health and CMV-seronegative.

The chain combines TRBV27 with TRBJ1-2; D gene ambiguous. In germline, CDR1 is MNHEY, CDR2 SMNVEV (reference sequence). The V end lost 2 bases, the J end lost 1 base, and 8 bases lay between the germline ends. The CDR3 sequence is 14 residues long. For the CDR3, the DNA is TGTGCCAGCAGTTTAATGGGGAATAACTATGGCTACACCTTC. Amino acids: CASSLMGNNYGYTF.

This clone appeared once. This chain connects TRBV2 to TRBJ2-7; D possibly corresponds to TRBD1 (6 bases). The CDR3 runs to 14 residues. Germline V lookup: CDR1 SNHLY, CDR2 FYNNEI. V lost 6 bases, J lost 1 base, and 13 bases lay in between. The CDR3 DNA is TGTGCCAGCAGAGAACAGGGCCCGTCCTACGAGCAGTACTTC. Amino acid sequence: CASREQGPSYEQYF. Together with reference TRBV2 and TRBJ2-7, the CDR3 gives the full variable domain: EPEVTQTPSHQVTQMGQEVILRCVPISNHLYFYWYRQILGQKVEFLVSFYNNEISEKSEIFDDQFSVERPDGSNFTLKIRSTKLEDSAMYFCASREQGPSYEQYFGPGTRLTVT.

This rearrangement joins TRBV14 to TRBJ2-7; perhaps TRBD1 as D (5 bases). V gave up 2 bases and J gave up 0 bases, with 14 bases separating them. Germline loops: CDR1 SGHDN, CDR2 FVKESK. The CDR3 is made up of 16 amino acids. As DNA, the CDR3 is TGTGCCAGCAGCCAACTCCGGACACTCTCCTCCTACGAGCAGTACTTC. As protein: CASSQLRTLSSYEQYF.

The chain couples TRBV28 to TRBJ2-7, with D possibly matching TRBD1 (7 bases). Germline V gives CDR1 MDHEN, CDR2 SYDVKM. Trimming took 7 bases from V and 1 from J, leaving 17 bases between them. This CDR3 is 15 amino acids long. The CDR3 coding sequence is TGTGCCAGCATCCCCCAGACAGGGAGGTCCTACGAGCAGTACTTC. It is translated as CASIPQTGRSYEQYF.

To note about this clone: A read error is possible here, since a much larger clone lies one base away. Other DNA sequences of this sample code for an identical CDR3. The gene calls are TRBV7-2 and TRBJ2-2, with D hard to call. Deletions cut 8 bases from V and 2 bases from J, with 6 bases between. The CDR3 totals 12 residues. CDR1 is SGHTA and CDR2 is FQGNSA in the germline V gene. The CDR3 DNA is TGTGCCAGCGGCAAAAACACCGGGGAGCTGTTTTTT. Protein product: CASGKNTGELFF.

V and J are TRBV7-2 and TRBJ1-3; 7 nucleotides line up with TRBD1. CDR3 length: 16 residues. After removal of 8 bases from V and 0 bases from J, the junction contained 10 bases not matched to a gene. Germline V gene lookup returns CDR1 SGHTA and CDR2 FQGNSA. This CDR3 is CASAPAGTASGNTIYF. The CDR3 region has the DNA TGTGCCAGCGCCCCAGCGGGGACAGCCTCTGGAAACACCATATATTTT.

The V and J genes are TRBV29-1 and TRBJ2-1; D is uncertain. The germline V and J ends were trimmed by 5 bases and 0 bases, with 11 bases remaining between them. The CDR3 has 14 residues. The germline V gene has CDR1 SQVTM and CDR2 ANQGSEA. In nucleotides, the CDR3 is TGCAGCGTTCGCCAGAGGAGCTCCTACAATGAGCAGTTCTTC. It encodes CSVRQRSSYNEQFF.

This sequence joins TRBV6-6 and TRBJ1-1; tentatively, D is TRBD1 (5 bases). The CDR3 covers 13 residues. With 5 bases removed from V and 7 bases from J, the gap between germline ends came to 14 bases. Per germline, CDR1 MNHNY and CDR2 SVGAGI (reference sequence). CDR3 coding DNA: TGTGCCAGCAGTACGACAGACAAGGTTGAAGCTTTCTTT. It encodes CASSTTDKVEAFF.

The chain employs TRBV5-4 and TRBJ1-1, with D perhaps matching TRBD1 (6 bases). Germline V gene lookup returns CDR1 SGHNT and CDR2 YYREEE (reference sequence). Trimming shortened V by 4 bases and J by 3 bases, and 19 bases separated the two germline ends. The CDR3 has 16 residues. In DNA, the CDR3 is TGTGCCAGCAGCGCCGCCGGTATTAAGGGGGACACTGAAGCTTTCTTT. Translation: CASSAAGIKGDTEAFF.

The chain links TRBV5-4 to TRBJ2-5; 7 bases map to TRBD2. CDR1 and CDR2 (germline): SGHNT, YYREEE (reference sequence). This CDR3 comprises 15 residues. J gave up 1 base and V 0 bases, and 3 bases lay outside the gene matches. CDR3 sequence (DNA): TGTGCCAGCAGCTTGGCTAGCGGAAGCCAAGAGACCCAGTACTTC. Its protein product is CASSLASGSQETQYF. Full variable domain (outside the CDR3, taken from reference TRBV5-4 and TRBJ2-5): ETGVTQSPTHLIKTRGQQVTLRCSSQSGHNTVSWYQQALGQGPQFIFQYYREEENGRGNFPPRFSGLQFPNYSSELNVNALELDDSALYLCASSLASGSQETQYFGPGTRLLVL.